This TCR beta chain was identified during a study of T-cell memory formation after mild COVID-19. Study information: Clustering of TCRs was largely donor specific.

TCRdb redid the calling of the 5' RACE reads with MiXCR, one entry per CDR3 protein. The sample consists of approximately 240,000 distinct CDR3 sequences, about 16% of them appearing once. Worth noting for this clonotype: Its specificity is not known.

Study findings and constraints: The finding that pre-infection memory included some responding clones suggested that cross-reactive memory joined.

This clonotype was obtained from a man aged 18 to 30 who had mild COVID-19 (a few samples of this study predate the infection). Cell type and time point are not known. The specimen sequenced was PBMCs or a T cell subset sorted from them (not recorded which).

The CDR3 reads CSGGRTKGTEAFF. The CDR3 coding sequence is TGCAGCGGAGGTAGGACGAAGGGCACTGAAGCTTTCTTT. The genes are TRBV29-1 and TRBJ1-1, with D unclear. The CDR3 length is 13 residues. The germline V gene has CDR1 SQVTM and CDR2 ANQGSEA. Trimming took off 7 bases at V and 4 bases at J, with 16 bases between the two ends.